Below are 10 T cell receptor beta chains sequenced from a single sample in a study of T cells in Graves' hyperthyroidism and ophthalmopathy. From RNA transcripts, TCR beta CDR3 regions were amplified. The TCR CDR3 first-round RT-PCR relied on the HTBI primer set. TCRdb recomputed calls from the multiplex PCR reads with MiXCR, one row per CDR3 protein. The table includes 550,000 to 800,000 distinct CDR3 sequences, less than 20% detected once. Sequenced: blood. The receptor set was obtained from a man between 18 and 35 years old with Graves' hyperthyroidism.

V is TRBV4-1 and J is TRBJ2-3; no reliable D call. Trimming shortened V by 1 base and J by 1 base, and 6 bases separated the two germline ends. This CDR3 has 14 amino acids. Per germline, CDR1 MGHRA and CDR2 YSYEKL. The CDR3 DNA is TGCGCCAGCAGCCAAGTAGGAGGCACAGATACGCAGTATTTT. This codes for CASSQVGGTDTQYF.

This clonotype was recorded a few times. Since a much larger clone is just one base distant, this may be a read error. The CDR3 ends on some other residue instead of the conserved phenylalanine or tryptophan, so this is likely a read error. This chain uses TRBV30 with TRBJ1-1; TRBD1 is a possible D gene (6 bases). Germline values: CDR1 GTSNPN, CDR2 SVGIG (reference sequence). V was clipped by 2 bases and J by 1 base, with 8 bases between them. This CDR3 comprises 13 residues. The DNA for the CDR3 is TGTGCCTGGAGTCCAGGGGCGAACACTGAAGCTTTCCTT. Protein product: CAWSPGANTEAFL.

There are many counts of this clonotype. V is TRBV6-2 or TRBV6-3 and J is TRBJ2-7, with 7 positions matching TRBD1. In germline, CDR1 is MNHEY, CDR2 SVGEGT. V lost 4 bases, J lost 0 bases, and 6 bases stayed unmatched. There are 15 residues in the CDR3. The CDR3: CASSWDRSSSYEQYF. The CDR3 DNA reads as TGTGCCAGCAGTTGGGACAGATCCAGCTCCTACGAGCAGTACTTC.

Turning to this clonotype: This clone may be a read error of a much larger clone one base away. The V call is TRBV3-1, the J call TRBJ2-7; weak D call: TRBD2 (6 bases). Germline assignment: CDR1 LGHDT and CDR2 YNNKEL (reference sequence). This CDR3 has 14 residues. This CDR3 is CASSSPGSTYEQCF. The CDR3 DNA sequence: TGTGCCAGCAGCTCTCCCGGGAGCACCTACGAGCAGTGCTTC.

Of note for this clonotype: This could be a read error, since a much larger clone is one nucleotide away. The chain links TRBV29-1 to TRBJ2-7; possibly TRBD1 or TRBD2 for D (5 bases each). Matching the DNA end better, TRBJ2-1 makes the J call doubtful. This CDR3 region has 12 residues. Germline loops: CDR1 SQVTM, CDR2 ANQGSEA. The DNA for the CDR3 is TGCAGCGTTGAGGCAGGGACCTACGAGCAGTTCTTC. The encoded protein is CSVEAGTYEQFF.

This clonotype was seen a handful of times. The rearrangement joins TRBV20-1 to TRBJ2-7; D may be TRBD1 or TRBD2 (6 bases each). Trimming took 0 bases from V and 3 from J, leaving 21 bases between them. The CDR3 covers 17 residues. CDR1 and CDR2 (germline): DFQATT, SNEGSKA (reference sequence). The CDR3 DNA reads as TGCAGTGCTAGAGATGGGACTCGCCCGCAGGGGAACTACGAGCAGTACTTC. Encoded protein: CSARDGTRPQGNYEQYF.

This clonotype was counted ten times or more. V gene TRBV7-2 combines with J gene TRBJ2-7; TRBD2 might be the D (7 bases). The CDR3 runs to 16 residues. Germline values: CDR1 SGHTA, CDR2 FQGNSA. Trimming left V 1 base short and J 0 bases short, with 13 bases between. The CDR3 here is CASSLVGGPSSYEQYF. CDR3 bases: TGTGCCAGCAGCTTAGTCGGGGGGCCAAGCTCCTACGAGCAGTACTTC.

This clonotype was seen at least ten times. The chain carries TRBV30 and TRBJ1-5; D gene unclear. The CDR3 totals 13 residues. V dropped 0 bases and J dropped 7 bases, with 10 bases sitting between them. Germline CDR1 GTSNPN, CDR2 SVGIG (reference sequence). The CDR3 loop reads CAWSVNPHQPQHF. The CDR3 DNA reads as TGTGCCTGGAGTGTGAACCCGCACCAGCCCCAGCATTTT.

The gene calls are TRBV20-1 and TRBJ2-3; maybe TRBD2 (6 bases). Trimming shortened V by 6 bases and J by 4 bases, and 17 bases separated the two germline ends. CDR3 length equals 14 residues. CDR1 and CDR2 (germline): DFQATT, SNEGSKA (reference sequence). CDR3 nucleotides: TGCAGTGCCGCCGGGACTGACAACCCAGATACGCAGTATTTT. Translating it yields CSAAGTDNPDTQYF.

Regarding this clonotype: One end of the junction does not line up with germline, which may come from a read error. The rearrangement uses TRBV11-2 and TRBJ2-5; D is possibly TRBD2 (7 bases). The CDR3 consists of 17 residues. CDR1 is SGHAT, CDR2 FQNNGV, per germline. The CDR3 reads CASSQERRGGLQETQYF. In nucleotides, the CDR3 is TGCGCCAGCAGCCAAGAAAGGAGGGGGGGGCTACAAGAGACCCAGTACTTC.